This TCR beta chain was obtained from a study of Graves' ophthalmopathy and Graves' hyperthyroidism. At least ten counts were recorded for this clonotype. Newly diagnosed, the hyperthyroidism patients had under 2 months' duration and were aged 18 to 65. Certain patients were not enrolled. These were patients with other autoimmune diseases, uncontrolled infections, pregnancy or lactation. Clinicians diagnosed using symptoms, serum thyroxine, TRAb, thyroid ultrasound and orbital computed tomography. RNA transcripts provided the template for amplifying TCR beta CDR3 regions. RT-PCR with HTBI primers came first, then second-round multiplex PCR. TCRdb reprocessed the multiplex PCR reads via MiXCR and lists one record per CDR3 protein. The profile covers just over 600,000 distinct CDR3 sequences, with approximately 22% appearing a single time and around 6.5% taken by the ten largest. In germline, CDR1 is MNHNS, CDR2 SASEGT. The germline V and J ends were trimmed by 2 bases and 3 bases, with 7 bases remaining between them. This CDR3 comprises 13 residues.

The chain employs TRBV6-1 and TRBJ1-2; D is ambiguous. The receptor comes from a woman aged 18-29 years with stable Graves' hyperthyroidism. Some clones in this sample may be carry-over from other donors' samples. The sequenced material came from peripheral blood. DNA of the CDR3: TGTGCCAGCAGTGAAAGTCAGGACTATGGCTACACCTTC. Translating gives CASSESQDYGYTF.